The 17 T cell receptor beta chains presented below share a single source sample, sequenced in a study of T cell repertoires in cytomegalovirus infection. TCRdb recomputed calls from the reads with MiXCR, one row per CDR3 protein. The table includes fewer than 900,000 distinct CDR3 sequences, under 35% detected once. For these TCRs, the target antigens are not known. The sequences come from cultured CD8+ T cells from PBMCs, collected from culture after CMV antigen stimulation. Every receptor here comes from a human donor in good health (CMV status not recorded). Some clones in this sample may be carry-over from other donors' samples.

V is TRBV2 and J is TRBJ2-5; 10 bases match TRBD1. Germline CDR1 reads SNHLY; CDR2 reads FYNNEI. CDR3 length equals 15 residues. Unmatched junction bases numbered 5, after V lost 5 bases and J lost 2 bases. CDR3 nucleotide sequence: TGTGCCAGCAGTTCGGACAGGGGGACACAAGAGACCCAGTACTTC. Protein sequence: CASSSDRGTQETQYF.

This clonotype has at least ten counts. The J gene is TRBJ2-5, the V gene TRBV5-4; D possibly matches TRBD1 or TRBD2 (5 bases each). The length of the CDR3 is 14 residues. CDR1 and CDR2 (germline): SGHNT, YYREEE (reference sequence). V was trimmed by 2 bases and J by 2 bases, leaving 10 bases between them. CDR3 amino acids: CASSLEGFQETQYF. The CDR3, as DNA: TGTGCCAGCAGCTTAGAGGGGTTTCAAGAGACCCAGTACTTC. Drawing the rest from reference TRBV5-4 and TRBJ2-5, the complete variable domain is ETGVTQSPTHLIKTRGQQVTLRCSSQSGHNTVSWYQQALGQGPQFIFQYYREEENGRGNFPPRFSGLQFPNYSSELNVNALELDDSALYLCASSLEGFQETQYFGPGTRLLVL.

The chain has TRBV7-2 and TRBJ1-3; weak D call: TRBD1 (5 bases). From germline, CDR1 is SGHTA and CDR2 FQGNSA. The CDR3 spans 17 residues. Trimming left V 5 bases short and J 0 bases short, with 17 bases between. Here the CDR3 reads CASSLFAAGSSGNTIYF. The CDR3 bases are TGTGCCAGCAGCCTGTTCGCTGCAGGGTCCTCTGGAAACACCATATATTTT.

A few counts support this clonotype. The DNA for the CDR3 is TGCAGTGCTAGAGACTGGACGGACGGATATAACTATGGCTACACCTTC. It codes for CSARDWTDGYNYGYTF. This chain links TRBV20-1 with TRBJ1-2; D uncertain. Between the trimmed V and J ends, which lost 0 bases and 1 base, there was a span of 15 bases. The CDR3 has 16 amino acids. Germline V gene sequence: CDR1 DFQATT, CDR2 SNEGSKA (reference sequence).

The gene calls are TRBV9 and TRBJ1-2, with unresolved D. Germline V gives CDR1 SGDLS, CDR2 YYNGEE. There are 11 residues in the CDR3. Trimming stripped 3 bases from V and 5 bases from J, with 5 bases between. CDR3 region: CASSARYGYTF. For the CDR3, the DNA is TGTGCCAGCAGCGCCCGTTATGGCTACACCTTC.

This chain uses TRBV14 with TRBJ1-1; the D is unclear. The V end was cut by 2 bases, the J end by 1 base, with 5 bases between. CDR3 length equals 13 residues. Germline CDR1 and CDR2: SGHDN and FVKESK. The CDR3 DNA reads as TGTGCCAGCAGCCAATGGAAGAACACTGAAGCTTTCTTT. This gives the protein CASSQWKNTEAFF.

This clonotype was counted ten times or more. The V gene is TRBV12-3 or TRBV12-4, the J gene TRBJ2-1; 10 positions match TRBD1. The CDR3 extends over 14 amino acids. J gave up 7 bases and V 6 bases, and 6 bases lay outside the gene matches. The CDR3 DNA is TGTGCCAGCAGCATCGACAGGGGGCGAAATGAGCAGTTCTTC. This sequence encodes CASSIDRGRNEQFF.

The J gene is TRBJ2-3, the V gene TRBV6-8, with D perhaps matching TRBD1 or TRBD2 (5 bases each). Germline values: CDR1 MNHGY, CDR2 SAAAGT. The CDR3 spans 18 residues. V dropped 0 bases and J dropped 5 bases, with 21 bases sitting between them. Written as DNA, the CDR3 is TGTGCCAGCAGTTACTCAACGCCGGGACCACAAGTTGGAGATACGCAGTATTTT. This translates into CASSYSTPGPQVGDTQYF.

The rearrangement joins TRBV19 to TRBJ1-1; D may be TRBD1 (6 bases). V was cut by 7 bases and J by 6 bases, with 12 bases left in between. CDR1 and CDR2 from the germline V gene are LNHDA and SQIVND (reference sequence). There are 12 residues in the CDR3. This CDR3 is CASNAGAAEAFF. The CDR3 bases are TGTGCCAGTAACGCGGGGGCAGCTGAAGCTTTCTTT. Complete variable domain (other parts from reference TRBV19 and TRBJ1-1): DGGITQSPKYLFRKEGQNVTLSCEQNLNHDAMYWYRQDPGQGLRLIYYSQIVNDFQKGDIAEGYSVSREKKESFPLTVTSAQKNPTAFYLCASNAGAAEAFFGQGTRLTVV.

The V gene is TRBV4-3, the J gene TRBJ2-2; tentative D call: TRBD1 (5 bases). Trimming shortened V by 4 bases and J by 3 bases, and 9 bases separated the two germline ends. The CDR3 covers 14 residues. CDR1 LGHNA and CDR2 YSLEER come from the germline V gene. CDR3 bases: TGCGCCAGCAGCCTTCAGGGCGACACCGGGGAGCTGTTTTTT. Its protein product is CASSLQGDTGELFF.

This clonotype occurred a few times. V is TRBV7-6 and J is TRBJ2-5; D may be TRBD2 (6 bases). With 5 bases removed from V and 1 base from J, the gap between germline ends came to 14 bases. The CDR3 is 15 amino acids. Germline V lookup: CDR1 SGHVS, CDR2 FNYEAQ. In DNA, the CDR3 is TGTGCCAGCAGCCCCCCTGGGGGGTTCCAAGAGACCCAGTACTTC. It encodes CASSPPGGFQETQYF.

This chain joins TRBV7-9 and TRBJ2-7; tentatively, D is TRBD1 (5 bases). V lost 5 bases and J lost 5, with 13 bases in between. This CDR3 is built from 13 residues. Germline V lookup: CDR1 SEHNR, CDR2 FQNEAQ (reference sequence). The CDR3 loop is CASSPALGDEQYV. CDR3 DNA sequence: TGTGCCAGCAGCCCCGCTCTAGGGGACGAGCAGTACGTC.

The chain links TRBV10-1 to TRBJ1-1, with D maybe TRBD1 (5 bases). Deletions cut 6 bases from V and 1 base from J, with 12 bases between. There are 14 residues in the CDR3. Per germline, CDR1 WNHNN and CDR2 SYGVQD (reference sequence). CDR3 sequence (DNA): TGCGCCAGCAGCGCTGTCAGGGCGAACACTGAAGCTTTCTTT. This codes for CASSAVRANTEAFF.

There are many counts of this clonotype. The V and J genes are TRBV6-6 and TRBJ2-2; TRBD1 matches 7 bases. Germline values: CDR1 MNHNY, CDR2 SVGAGI (reference sequence). Losses at the gene ends were 5 bases for V and 3 bases for J; bases not matched to a gene: 9. This CDR3 has 16 amino acids. Here the CDR3 reads CASSRQGDAYTGELFF. The CDR3, as DNA: TGTGCCAGCAGTCGACAGGGTGACGCCTACACCGGGGAGCTGTTTTTT.

The rearrangement links TRBV12-3 or TRBV12-4 to TRBJ1-5, with TRBD1 matching 8 bases. The CDR3 is made up of 15 amino acids. The V and J ends lost 4 bases and 2 bases, in that order; junction bases with no gene match: 4. CDR3 nucleotide sequence: TGTGCCAGCAGTTCAGGGGGACAGGGCAATCAGCCCCAGCATTTT. Its protein is CASSSGGQGNQPQHF.

The chain has TRBV7-9 and TRBJ2-5; 11 bases fit TRBD2. CDR3 length equals 19 residues. CDR1 and CDR2 (germline): SEHNR, FQNEAQ (reference sequence). The V gene end was trimmed by 5 bases and the J gene end by 7 bases; junction bases not matched to a gene: 21. The CDR3 loop reads CASSGEGSGLAVTGGTQYF. The CDR3 DNA is TGTGCCAGCAGCGGAGAAGGCTCGGGACTAGCGGTTACCGGGGGGACCCAGTACTTC.

Ten or more counts support this clonotype. J is TRBJ1-1 and V is TRBV7-6, with D unresolved. The CDR3 loop spans 11 amino acids. V was cut by 1 base and J by 7 bases, with 4 bases left in between. The germline gives CDR1 SGHVS, CDR2 FNYEAQ. The CDR3: CASSLGFEAFF. The CDR3, as DNA: TGTGCCAGCAGCTTAGGTTTTGAAGCTTTCTTT.